The 19 T cell receptor beta chains presented below share a single source sample, sequenced in a study of T cells in Graves' hyperthyroidism and ophthalmopathy. TCR beta CDR3 region amplification was performed from RNA transcripts. Primed by the HTBI set, a first-round RT-PCR was run on the TCR CDR3. TCRdb re-analysed the multiplex PCR reads in MiXCR, keeping a single row per CDR3 protein. Seen here are 550,000 to 600,000 distinct CDR3 sequences, around 15% observed once, and the top ten hold more than 15%. Sequences were obtained from blood. Receptors were obtained from a woman between 18 and 29 years old with Graves' hyperthyroidism.

This clonotype was recorded many times. The chain uses TRBV14 and TRBJ2-7; D possibly corresponds to TRBD1 (5 bases). The V end lost 3 bases, the J end lost 3 bases, and 9 bases lay between the germline ends. In germline, CDR1 is SGHDN, CDR2 FVKESK. CDR3 length equals 13 residues. CDR3 sequence reads: CASSHDSRYEQYF. The CDR3 nucleotides read TGTGCCAGCAGCCATGACAGCCGCTACGAGCAGTACTTC.

This clonotype has only a few counts. The CDR3 DNA follows: TGTGCCATCAGAAGGACAGGGGACGAAAATGAAAAACTGTTTTTT. Its translation: CAIRRTGDENEKLFF. The J gene is TRBJ1-4, the V gene TRBV10-3; 9 bases match TRBD1. Losses at the gene ends were 6 bases for V and 5 bases for J; bases not matched to a gene: 7. This CDR3 spans 15 amino acids. CDR1 and CDR2 (germline): ENHRY, SYGVKD.

Only a few counts were recorded for this clonotype. The chain has TRBV28 and TRBJ2-1; the D is unclear. Trimming stripped 9 bases from V and 10 bases from J, with 13 bases between. This CDR3 has 11 amino acids. Germline loops: CDR1 MDHEN, CDR2 SYDVKM. As DNA, the CDR3 is TGTGCCAGTGGGAAATACCGGGAGCAGTTCTTC. Translating gives CASGKYREQFF.

This clonotype was detected a few times. The chain combines TRBV27 with TRBJ1-6; perhaps TRBD1 as D (5 bases). Looked up from germline, CDR1 is MNHEY and CDR2 is SMNVEV (reference sequence). Trimming shortened V by 6 bases and J by 0 bases, and 18 bases separated the two germline ends. CDR3 length: 18 residues. CDR3 nucleotide sequence: TGTGCCAGCAGCCTGGCCGCGGCAGGGAGCTCCTATAATTCACCCCTCCACTTT. Amino acids: CASSLAAAGSSYNSPLHF.

As for this clonotype: A much larger clonotype is one base distant, so this may be a read error. This CDR3 fails to terminate in the conserved phenylalanine or tryptophan, so it likely reflects a read error. The chain employs TRBV7-2 and TRBJ1-1; TRBD1 is a possible D gene (6 bases). V was clipped by 5 bases and J by 3 bases, with 10 bases between them. The CDR3 extends over 13 amino acids. Germline V gene sequence: CDR1 SGHTA, CDR2 FQGNSA. The CDR3 spells CASSTTGYTEAFL. The CDR3 DNA follows: TGTGCCAGCAGCACAACAGGGTACACTGAAGCTTTCTTA.

The J gene is TRBJ2-1, the V gene TRBV4-3, with 7 bases aligning to TRBD1. The germline CDR1 and CDR2 sequences are LGHNA and YSLEER. Unmatched junction bases numbered 6, after V lost 1 base and J lost 6 bases. The CDR3 spans 15 residues. Here the CDR3 reads CASSQADREGNEQFF. The CDR3 nucleotides are TGCGCCAGCAGCCAAGCCGACAGGGAAGGCAATGAGCAGTTCTTC.

This chain uses TRBV30 with TRBJ2-1, with TRBD2 matching 8 bases. J gave up 6 bases and V 3 bases, and 4 bases lay outside the gene matches. CDR1 is GTSNPN, CDR2 SVGIG, per germline (reference sequence). This CDR3 is built from 13 residues. In DNA, the CDR3 is TGTGCCTGGAGACTGGGACTAGGCAATGAGCAGTTCTTC. It encodes CAWRLGLGNEQFF.

The rearrangement links TRBV19 to TRBJ2-5; the D is unclear. Trimming shortened V by 2 bases and J by 13 bases, and 23 bases separated the two germline ends. Germline values: CDR1 LNHDA, CDR2 SQIVND (reference sequence). This CDR3 spans 15 amino acids. CDR3 coding DNA: TGTGCCAGTAGTATATCGGGTCAGGTTAATGCCCTTCGGTACTTC. This translates into CASSISGQVNALRYF.

This clonotype was seen many times. This rearrangement joins TRBV7-2 to TRBJ1-2; D gene ambiguous. Between the trimmed V and J ends, which lost 5 bases and 6 bases, there was a span of 13 bases. Germline CDR1 is SGHTA and CDR2 is FQGNSA. This CDR3 has 13 amino acids. CDR3 loop: CASSDPGKDGYTF. Written as DNA, the CDR3 is TGTGCCAGCAGCGATCCGGGGAAGGATGGCTACACCTTC.

This clonotype was recorded a few times. The rearrangement uses TRBV20-1 and TRBJ2-7, with 8 bases that match TRBD1. This CDR3 has 15 amino acids. V was pared by 1 base and J by 0 bases, with 5 bases of the junction left unmatched. In germline, CDR1 is DFQATT, CDR2 SNEGSKA (reference sequence). CDR3 residues: CSARAGQGSSYEQYF. CDR3 bases: TGCAGTGCTAGAGCCGGACAGGGAAGCTCCTACGAGCAGTACTTC.

At least ten counts were recorded for this clonotype. The rearrangement joins TRBV7-8 to TRBJ1-2; D remains unclear. This CDR3 contains 13 residues. V was cut by 5 bases and J by 6 bases, with 13 bases left in between. Germline loops: CDR1 SGHVS, CDR2 FQNEAQ. Here the CDR3 reads CASSRRKGDGYTF. In nucleotides, the CDR3 is TGTGCCAGCAGCCGCCGCAAAGGTGATGGCTACACCTTC.

This chain connects TRBV6-1 to TRBJ1-4; TRBD1 aligns across 10 bases. V dropped 8 bases and J dropped 2; count of bases not matched to a gene: 5. This CDR3 region has 15 residues. Germline lookup yields CDR1 MNHNS and CDR2 SASEGT. Here the CDR3 reads CASGDRGGTNEKLFF. In DNA, the CDR3 is TGTGCCAGCGGGGACAGGGGAGGGACTAATGAAAAACTGTTTTTT.

The V and J genes are TRBV6-5 and TRBJ2-7; 8 bases fit TRBD2. Per germline, CDR1 MNHEY and CDR2 SVGAGI. V lost 7 bases and J lost 2; bases outside the gene matches: 7. This CDR3 is built from 14 residues. CDR3 region: CASNSGMKPYEQYF. CDR3 DNA: TGTGCCAGCAATAGCGGGATGAAACCCTACGAGCAGTACTTC.

In this sample, this clonotype turned up a few times. This chain uses TRBV6-5 with TRBJ1-2, with D possibly matching TRBD1 (5 bases). V lost 2 bases and J 6 bases, leaving 10 bases between the germline ends. This CDR3 comprises 13 residues. CDR1 is MNHEY, CDR2 SVGAGI, per germline. The CDR3 is CASSYRGEDGYTF. The DNA for the CDR3 is TGTGCCAGCAGTTACAGGGGAGAGGATGGCTACACCTTC.

In its sample, this clonotype was seen many times. The chain combines TRBV7-2 with TRBJ2-4; D perhaps matches TRBD2 (7 bases). The germline CDR1 and CDR2 sequences are SGHTA and FQGNSA. The V and J ends lost 5 bases and 6 bases respectively, with 17 bases between them. The CDR3 loop spans 15 amino acids. CDR3 in DNA: TGTGCCAGCAGCCCCAGCGGGGACATGAGAAACATTCAGTACTTC. Its protein product is CASSPSGDMRNIQYF. Combining the CDR3 with reference TRBV7-2 and TRBJ2-4 gives the whole variable domain GAGVSQSPSNKVTEKGKDVELRCDPISGHTALYWYRQSLGQGLEFLIYFQGNSAPDKSGLPSDRFSAERTGGSVSTLTIQRTQQEDSAVYLCASSPSGDMRNIQYFGAGTRLSVL.

Comment on this clonotype: This may be a read error: a much more frequent sequence differs by one nucleotide. This chain links TRBV30 with TRBJ2-7; D gene uncertain. This CDR3 contains 13 residues. Germline V CDR1 and CDR2: GTSNPN, SVGIG (reference sequence). The CDR3 DNA reads as TGTGCCTGGAGTTGGGCCCTGAGGAACGATCAGTACTTC. Protein: CAWSWALRNDQYF. The complete variable domain, with remaining parts taken from reference TRBV30 and TRBJ2-7, reads SQTIHQWPATLVQPVGSPLSLECTVEGTSNPNLYWYRQAAGRGLQLLFYSVGIGQISSEVPQNLSASRPQDRQFILSSKKLLLSDSGFYLCAWSWALRNDQYFGPGTRLTVT.

This chain links TRBV25-1 with TRBJ1-2; no clear D. Trimming pared 2 bases from V and 4 bases from J, leaving 14 bases between. The CDR3 runs to 15 residues. The germline V gene has CDR1 MGHDK and CDR2 SYGVNS. CDR3 protein: CASSEGPGSLYGYTF. As DNA, the CDR3 is TGTGCCAGCAGTGAAGGCCCCGGCAGTCTCTATGGCTACACCTTC.

Many counts were recorded for this clonotype. The chain is built from TRBV12-3 or TRBV12-4 and TRBJ2-3; no clear D. Trimming stripped 5 bases from V and 2 bases from J, with 14 bases between. This CDR3 comprises 15 residues. This CDR3 is CASSVWGPLTDTQYF. The CDR3 bases are TGTGCCAGCAGTGTCTGGGGTCCCCTCACAGATACGCAGTATTTT.

V usage is TRBV3-1 and J usage is TRBJ2-1; 11 nucleotides line up with TRBD2. V gave up 0 bases and J gave up 15 bases; unmatched junction bases: 10. Per germline, CDR1 LGHDT and CDR2 YNNKEL (reference sequence). This CDR3 has 15 amino acids. The CDR3 sequence is CASSQDLTSGRVRFF. CDR3 in DNA: TGTGCCAGCAGCCAAGATTTAACTAGCGGGAGAGTTAGGTTCTTC.